This TCR beta chain was sequenced in a study of shared clonotypes between healthy human individuals. In germline, CDR1 is GTSNPN, CDR2 SVGIG (reference sequence). Trimming cost V 4 bases and J 2 bases, with 15 bases left between them. This CDR3 comprises 14 residues. The protocol was immunoSEQ multiplex PCR, while the TCRdb copy is restricted to in-frame clones and leaves out a portion. The repertoire has about half a million clones, around 79% of them found once; the top ten carry 10% to 15%. The receptor was derived from a woman in her forties in good health. Some clones in this sample may be carry-over from other donors' samples. Sequences were obtained from PBMCs. J is TRBJ2-7 and V is TRBV30, with D maybe TRBD1 (5 bases). The CDR3 sequence: CAWKVTGQTYEQYF. In nucleotides, the CDR3 is TGTGCCTGGAAGGTCACAGGCCAAACCTACGAGCAGTACTTC.